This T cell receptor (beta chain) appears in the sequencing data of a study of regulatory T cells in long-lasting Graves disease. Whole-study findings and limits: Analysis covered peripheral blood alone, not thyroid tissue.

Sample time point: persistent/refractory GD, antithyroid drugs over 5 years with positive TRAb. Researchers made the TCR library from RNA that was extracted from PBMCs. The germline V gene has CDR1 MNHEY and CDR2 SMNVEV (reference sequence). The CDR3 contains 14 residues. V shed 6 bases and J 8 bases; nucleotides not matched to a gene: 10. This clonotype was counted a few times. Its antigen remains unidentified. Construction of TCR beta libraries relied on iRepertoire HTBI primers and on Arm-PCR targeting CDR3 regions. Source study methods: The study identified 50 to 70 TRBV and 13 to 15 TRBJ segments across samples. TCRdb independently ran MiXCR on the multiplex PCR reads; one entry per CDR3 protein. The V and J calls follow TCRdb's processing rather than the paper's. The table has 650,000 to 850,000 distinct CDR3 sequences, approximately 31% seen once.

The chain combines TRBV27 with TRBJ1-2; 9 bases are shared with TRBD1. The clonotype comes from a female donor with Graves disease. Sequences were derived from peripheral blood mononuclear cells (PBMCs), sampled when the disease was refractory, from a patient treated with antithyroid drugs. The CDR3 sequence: CASSSPGTGRGYTF. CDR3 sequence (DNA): TGTGCCAGCAGCTCCCCCGGGACAGGGCGCGGCTACACCTTC.